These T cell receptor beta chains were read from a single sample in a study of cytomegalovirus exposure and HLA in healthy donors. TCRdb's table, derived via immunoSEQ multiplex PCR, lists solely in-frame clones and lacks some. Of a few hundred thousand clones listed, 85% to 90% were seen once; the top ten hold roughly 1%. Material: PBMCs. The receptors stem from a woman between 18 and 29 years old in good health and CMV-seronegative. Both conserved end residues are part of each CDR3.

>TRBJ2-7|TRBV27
CASSLRQGASYEQYF
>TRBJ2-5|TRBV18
CASSPVPGTPGQTQYF
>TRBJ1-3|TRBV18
CASSPTRTARNTIYF
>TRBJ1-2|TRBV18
CASSPGLLNYGYTF
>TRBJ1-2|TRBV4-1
CASSQIITTGAIYGYTF
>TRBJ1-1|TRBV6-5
CASSSGNTEAFF
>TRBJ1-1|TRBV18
CASSLGQMNTEAFF
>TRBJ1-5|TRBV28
CASSRWDRGRGNQPQHF
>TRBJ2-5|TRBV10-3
CAISESEETQYF
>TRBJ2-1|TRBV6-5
CASSYSRLGNNEQFF
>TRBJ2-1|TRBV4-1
CASSQVGLPLGKEQFF
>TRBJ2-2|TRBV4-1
CASSQGGASFTGELFF
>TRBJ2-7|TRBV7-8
CASSLVVGAALEQYF
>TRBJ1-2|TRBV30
CACPQRGRPIYGYTF
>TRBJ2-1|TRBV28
CASSLSGRGYNEQFF
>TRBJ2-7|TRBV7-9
CASSLASGQGISYEQYF
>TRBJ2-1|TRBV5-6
CASSWDRVDEQFF
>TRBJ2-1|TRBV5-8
CASSPGQTLNEQFF
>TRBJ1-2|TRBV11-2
CASSFQGANYGYTF
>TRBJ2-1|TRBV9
CASSVGGGYNEQFF
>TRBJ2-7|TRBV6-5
CASSYATTYEQYF
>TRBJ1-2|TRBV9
CASSVTQGAGYGYTF